What follows is one T cell receptor beta chain and its context. Germline assignment: CDR1 SEHNR and CDR2 FQNEAQ (reference sequence). This CDR3 has 15 amino acids. Trimming at V came to 3 bases and at J to 4 bases, leaving 7 bases not matched to a gene. This sample is part of a study of blood T cell repertoires in COVID-19. On the study more broadly: COVID-19 samples collected from the United States, Italy and Spain covered acute and convalescent phases. T cells, B-cell-depleted T cells, or PBMCs provided the cDNA or gDNA that served as material.

Per the study methods: Amplified reference gene primers provided the basis for estimating nucleated cell counts. Generated by immunoSEQ multiplex PCR, the TCRdb table keeps only in-frame clones and is missing some. D and trimming come from the DNA, and the V and J calls and clone size come from that table. Here the sample spans roughly 190,000 clones, roughly 85% being singletons. V gene TRBV7-9 combines with J gene TRBJ1-2, with 8 bases lining up with TRBD1. This clonotype was sampled from a woman aged 55-69 years with acute or convalescent COVID-19. Sequencing was done on a sample of peripheral blood. The CDR3 region is CASSFAQGAGYGYTF. CDR3 coding DNA: TGTGCCAGCAGCTTTGCCCAGGGGGCTGGCTATGGCTACACCTTC.